Sequencing of this T cell receptor beta chain was carried out in a study of OX40 agonist ivuxolimab in advanced cancers. At the level of the study: Patients' therapy was ivuxolimab, an antibody that acts as an agonist of OX40 (CD134). In three patients, partial responses were observed, one with hepatocellular carcinoma and two with cutaneous melanoma.

Overall study results and limits: CD8+ T cells averaged more expanded clones than CD4+. Researchers did not determine the expanded peripheral T cells' antigen specificity.

Produced via immunoSEQ multiplex PCR; TCRdb's table is partial and in-frame only. The sample consists of roughly 60,000 clones, roughly 84% of them appearing once. Unmatched junction bases numbered 6, after V lost 5 bases and J lost 0 bases. The V gene's germline CDR1 is GTSNPN and CDR2 SVGIG (reference sequence). The CDR3 loop spans 14 amino acids. On this clone: Its target is not known.

This TCR came from an adult with an advanced solid tumor such as melanoma, head and neck, liver or kidney cancer. The rearrangement uses TRBV30 and TRBJ2-7, with 8 positions matching TRBD1. The sequencing used CD4+ or CD8+ T cells sorted from blood, collected in a trial of the OX40 agonist ivuxolimab. The CDR3 bases are TGTGCCTGGGCTCGGACAGGGTTCTCCTACGAGCAGTACTTC. This codes for CAWARTGFSYEQYF.